This T cell receptor (beta chain) stems from a study of cytomegalovirus exposure and HLA in healthy donors. The PCR ran on 60 Vbeta and 13 Jbeta primers. Here immunoSEQ multiplex PCR was the method, and the copy in TCRdb shows in-frame clones only, minus some. The sample lists about 150,000 clones, over 70% seen once, with approximately 1.2% in the top ten. Regarding this clone: What it binds is not known.

The CDR3 has 15 residues. Trimming removed 0 bases at V and 8 bases at J, with 16 bases between. Germline V gene sequence: CDR1 LGHNA, CDR2 YNFKEQ. General study results and limits: About 87% or about 30% of the time was how often most TCR beta V segments were productive, according to an earlier analysis. When a later analysis compared HLA-associated TCR beta chains with equally common others, the HLA-associated chains turned out to be more clonally expanded and to have lower generation probabilities.

The sequencing input was PBMCs. This TCR derives from a boy aged 2 to 10 in good health and CMV-seronegative. This sequence joins TRBV4-2 and TRBJ1-2; tentatively, D is TRBD1 (5 bases). The CDR3 here is CASSQDKGRVDGYTF. The CDR3 DNA sequence: TGTGCCAGCAGCCAAGATAAAGGCAGGGTTGACGGCTACACCTTC.